A selection of T cell receptor beta chains follows, all from one sample in a study of shared clonotypes between healthy human individuals. Clones were sequenced by immunoSEQ multiplex PCR, and TCRdb holds only the in-frame ones, with some missing. Altogether under 600,000 clones are present, less than 98% being singletons, with the ten largest covering 0.045% to 0.06%. The sequenced material came from naive CD4+ T cells sorted from blood. Receptor source: a woman in her 30s in good health. Both conserved end residues are part of each CDR3. The D gene is left open where the match is weak. Part of the rows lack a size; the others show once, few, many or a class for expanded clones.

abundance: -; d_gene: -; j_gene: TRBJ2-1; v_gene: TRBV6-5; CDR3nt: TGTGCCAGCAGCCTAGGACGTCATCCCTACAATGAGCAGTTCTTC; CDR3aa: CASSLGRHPYNEQFF
abundance: -; d_gene: TRBD1; j_gene: TRBJ1-1; v_gene: TRBV5-1; CDR3nt: TGCGCCAGCAGCCAGACAGGGCTGAACACTGAAGCTTTCTTT; CDR3aa: CASSQTGLNTEAFF
abundance: -; d_gene: TRBD2; j_gene: TRBJ2-7; v_gene: TRBV28; CDR3nt: TGTGCCACGGGACTAGCGGACTACGAGCAGTACTTC; CDR3aa: CATGLADYEQYF
abundance: once; d_gene: TRBD2; j_gene: TRBJ2-1; v_gene: TRBV4-2; CDR3nt: TGTGCCAGCAGCCCTCGATGGGAGGGTGGGGAGCAGTTCTTC; CDR3aa: CASSPRWEGGEQFF
abundance: -; d_gene: TRBD2; j_gene: TRBJ2-1; v_gene: TRBV15; CDR3nt: TGTGCCACCAGCAGAGTAGTGGGAGGGCCCAATGAGCAGTTCTTC; CDR3aa: CATSRVVGGPNEQFF
abundance: -; d_gene: -; j_gene: TRBJ2-7; v_gene: TRBV7-9; CDR3nt: TGTGCCAGCAGCTTCTTCGCGGGGAGTATTGGGCGGTACGAGCAGTACTTC; CDR3aa: CASSFFAGSIGRYEQYF
abundance: -; d_gene: -; j_gene: TRBJ2-7; v_gene: TRBV16; CDR3nt: TGTGCCAGCAGCCAATCGAAGGCAGTTACCCACGAGCAGTACTTC; CDR3aa: CASSQSKAVTHEQYF
abundance: -; d_gene: -; j_gene: TRBJ2-7; v_gene: TRBV9; CDR3nt: TGTGCCAGCAGCGTAGACGGGACACGGTTCTGGGAGCAGTACTTC; CDR3aa: CASSVDGTRFWEQYF
abundance: -; d_gene: -; j_gene: TRBJ2-2; v_gene: TRBV7-8; CDR3nt: TGTGCCAGCAGCAGAGTGGGGTCGGGTTACACCGGGGAGCTGTTTTTT; CDR3aa: CASSRVGSGYTGELFF
abundance: -; d_gene: TRBD2; j_gene: TRBJ2-7; v_gene: TRBV5-4; CDR3nt: TGTGCCAGCAGCCAAGTAACAGCGGGAGGCCCCTACGAGCAGTACTTC; CDR3aa: CASSQVTAGGPYEQYF
abundance: -; d_gene: TRBD1; j_gene: TRBJ2-3; v_gene: TRBV7-9; CDR3nt: TGTGCCAGCAGCTTAAGGGGACAGGGGGCGGATACGCAGTATTTT; CDR3aa: CASSLRGQGADTQYF
abundance: -; d_gene: TRBD1; j_gene: TRBJ2-1; v_gene: TRBV6-6; CDR3nt: TGTGCCAGCAGTTACAACAGGGGGAGCAATGAGCAGTTCTTC; CDR3aa: CASSYNRGSNEQFF
abundance: -; d_gene: -; j_gene: TRBJ2-3; v_gene: TRBV28; CDR3nt: TGTGCCAGCAGTTTATGGCAGCCCCAGGCGCAGTATTTT; CDR3aa: CASSLWQPQAQYF
abundance: -; d_gene: -; j_gene: TRBJ2-5; v_gene: TRBV7-6; CDR3nt: TGTGCCAGCAGCTTAGGACAGTCCTCTTCGACCCAGTACTTC; CDR3aa: CASSLGQSSSTQYF
abundance: -; d_gene: -; j_gene: TRBJ1-2; v_gene: TRBV4-2; CDR3nt: TGTGCCAGCAGCCAAGAAAGGACAGTCAATCCAGAGGGCTACACCTTC; CDR3aa: CASSQERTVNPEGYTF
abundance: -; d_gene: TRBD2; j_gene: TRBJ2-7; v_gene: TRBV4-1; CDR3nt: TGCGCCAGCAGCCAAGGGTCGGGGAGGGCCGGTTCTGTGCAGTACTTC; CDR3aa: CASSQGSGRAGSVQYF
abundance: once; d_gene: TRBD1; j_gene: TRBJ1-1; v_gene: TRBV7-9; CDR3nt: TGTGCCAGCAGCTTAGCCGGGACAGGGCGGAGAACTGAAGCTTTCTTT; CDR3aa: CASSLAGTGRRTEAFF
abundance: -; d_gene: TRBD1; j_gene: TRBJ1-4; v_gene: TRBV6-1; CDR3nt: TGTGCCAGCAGTGAATTCGGACAGGGGGTTGAAAAACTGTTTTTT; CDR3aa: CASSEFGQGVEKLFF
abundance: -; d_gene: -; j_gene: TRBJ2-5; v_gene: TRBV19; CDR3nt: TGTGCCAGTAGTATCGAGGGCAGGGGAGAGACCCAGTACTTC; CDR3aa: CASSIEGRGETQYF
abundance: -; d_gene: -; j_gene: TRBJ2-7; v_gene: TRBV2; CDR3nt: TGTGCCAGCGGGACTTTATACGAGCAGTACTTC; CDR3aa: CASGTLYEQYF
abundance: once; d_gene: -; j_gene: TRBJ2-5; v_gene: TRBV14; CDR3nt: TGTGCCAGCAGCCATCGGGGACATCCCAGCGGAGAGACCCAGTACTTC; CDR3aa: CASSHRGHPSGETQYF
abundance: -; d_gene: -; j_gene: TRBJ2-5; v_gene: TRBV28; CDR3nt: TGTGCCAGCAGTTTATTTGGCCAGGTCCTAAGGGGCAAGGAGACCCAGTACTTC; CDR3aa: CASSLFGQVLRGKETQYF
abundance: -; d_gene: -; j_gene: TRBJ1-1; v_gene: TRBV5-1; CDR3nt: TGCGCCAGCAGGGGGGAAACTGAAGCTTTCTTT; CDR3aa: CASRGETEAFF
abundance: -; d_gene: -; j_gene: TRBJ2-5; v_gene: TRBV7-9; CDR3nt: TGTGCCAGCAGCTTAGGGAGTGAGGGGGAGACCCAGTACTTC; CDR3aa: CASSLGSEGETQYF
abundance: -; d_gene: -; j_gene: TRBJ2-1; v_gene: TRBV11-2; CDR3nt: TGTGCCAGCAGCTTAGATCGGAAGACAGGTCCCTTGGGATACAATGAGCAGTTCTTC; CDR3aa: CASSLDRKTGPLGYNEQFF
abundance: -; d_gene: -; j_gene: TRBJ1-2; v_gene: TRBV5-1; CDR3nt: TGCGCCAGCAGCTTGGAGGGGAGGAGCGGCTACACCTTC; CDR3aa: CASSLEGRSGYTF
abundance: -; d_gene: -; j_gene: TRBJ1-3; v_gene: TRBV5-5; CDR3nt: TGTGCCAGCAGCTTGGTGGTCGCAGAGCGCGTTGGAAACACCATATATTTT; CDR3aa: CASSLVVAERVGNTIYF
abundance: -; d_gene: TRBD2; j_gene: TRBJ2-1; v_gene: TRBV6-1; CDR3nt: TGTGCCGGAAGCGGGAGTAGGGTAGGGGAGCAGTTCTTC; CDR3aa: CAGSGSRVGEQFF
abundance: -; d_gene: TRBD2; j_gene: TRBJ2-1; v_gene: TRBV27; CDR3nt: TGTGCCAGCAGTTTATTTGGCGGGAGGTCCTACAATGAGCAGTTCTTC; CDR3aa: CASSLFGGRSYNEQFF
abundance: -; d_gene: -; j_gene: TRBJ2-2; v_gene: TRBV9; CDR3nt: TGTGCCAGCAGCGTAGTTTTGGGTACCGGGGAGCTGTTTTTT; CDR3aa: CASSVVLGTGELFF
abundance: -; d_gene: -; j_gene: TRBJ2-7; v_gene: TRBV28; CDR3nt: TGTGCCAGCACCTCCAGGGTCGAGCAGTACTTC; CDR3aa: CASTSRVEQYF
abundance: -; d_gene: -; j_gene: TRBJ2-3; v_gene: TRBV5-4; CDR3nt: TGTGCCAGCAGCCCCCGGGTCCAAGGGGGGACAGATACGCAGTATTTT; CDR3aa: CASSPRVQGGTDTQYF
abundance: -; d_gene: TRBD1; j_gene: TRBJ2-7; v_gene: TRBV4-1; CDR3nt: TGCGCCAGCAGCCGAAGCCCCAGGGACAGGGTTTACGAGCAGTACTTC; CDR3aa: CASSRSPRDRVYEQYF
abundance: -; d_gene: TRBD1; j_gene: TRBJ1-2; v_gene: TRBV27; CDR3nt: TGTGCCAGCAGCCAGAGGGGACAGACCTTCTATGGCTACACCTTC; CDR3aa: CASSQRGQTFYGYTF
abundance: -; d_gene: -; j_gene: TRBJ1-5; v_gene: TRBV7-2; CDR3nt: TGTGCCAGCAGCTCCAAGGGATCCGGCAATCAGCCCCAGCATTTT; CDR3aa: CASSSKGSGNQPQHF
abundance: -; d_gene: -; j_gene: TRBJ2-3; v_gene: TRBV28; CDR3nt: TGTGCCAGCAGTCCTTCAATGGGGAAGCTTGGAGATACGCAGTATTTT; CDR3aa: CASSPSMGKLGDTQYF
abundance: few; d_gene: -; j_gene: TRBJ2-7; v_gene: TRBV6-1; CDR3nt: TGTGCCAGCAGTGGACCGGGACGGGAGTCCTCCTACGAGCAGTACTTC; CDR3aa: CASSGPGRESSYEQYF
abundance: -; d_gene: TRBD2; j_gene: TRBJ2-1; v_gene: TRBV5-1; CDR3nt: TGCGCCAGCAGCTTGGTACTAGCGAATGAGCAGTTCTTC; CDR3aa: CASSLVLANEQFF
abundance: -; d_gene: -; j_gene: TRBJ2-5; v_gene: TRBV2; CDR3nt: TGTGCCAGCTTCACAGGGTACCAAGAGACCCAGTACTTC; CDR3aa: CASFTGYQETQYF
abundance: -; d_gene: TRBD2; j_gene: TRBJ2-1; v_gene: TRBV9; CDR3nt: TGTGCCAGCAGCCCCCGTCTAGCGGGGGTATACAATGAGCAGTTCTTC; CDR3aa: CASSPRLAGVYNEQFF
abundance: -; d_gene: TRBD2; j_gene: TRBJ2-3; v_gene: TRBV5-1; CDR3nt: TGCGCCAGCAAAGATTCCCCTGTTCCGGGACTAGCAGAAGATACGCAGTATTTT; CDR3aa: CASKDSPVPGLAEDTQYF
abundance: -; d_gene: TRBD2; j_gene: TRBJ2-1; v_gene: TRBV30; CDR3nt: TGTGCCTGGAGTGTACAAGCGGGAGCGCGTCAGTTCTTC; CDR3aa: CAWSVQAGARQFF
abundance: -; d_gene: TRBD1; j_gene: TRBJ1-1; v_gene: TRBV19; CDR3nt: TGTGCCAGTAGCGTCAGGGGGATCAGTGAAGCTTTCTTT; CDR3aa: CASSVRGISEAFF